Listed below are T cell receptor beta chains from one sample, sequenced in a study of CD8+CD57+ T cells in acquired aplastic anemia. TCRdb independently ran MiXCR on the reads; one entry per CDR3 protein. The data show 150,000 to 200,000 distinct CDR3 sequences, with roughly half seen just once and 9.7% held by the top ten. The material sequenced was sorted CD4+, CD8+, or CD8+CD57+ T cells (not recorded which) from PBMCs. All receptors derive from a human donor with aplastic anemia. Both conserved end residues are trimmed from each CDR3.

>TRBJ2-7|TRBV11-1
ASSLPGTGYEQY
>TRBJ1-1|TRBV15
ATSRREDPEAF
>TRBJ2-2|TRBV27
ASTDRPGTGTGELF
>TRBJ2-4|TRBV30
ASGTVAKNIQY
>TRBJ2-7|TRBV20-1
SARMGQGGDEQY
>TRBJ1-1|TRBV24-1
ATSEVGGNTEAF
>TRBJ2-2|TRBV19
ASSIDLAAGELF
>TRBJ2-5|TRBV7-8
ASSATGQERTQY
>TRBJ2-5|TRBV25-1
ASSYNGQETQY
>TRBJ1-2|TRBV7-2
ASSSSRPGYT